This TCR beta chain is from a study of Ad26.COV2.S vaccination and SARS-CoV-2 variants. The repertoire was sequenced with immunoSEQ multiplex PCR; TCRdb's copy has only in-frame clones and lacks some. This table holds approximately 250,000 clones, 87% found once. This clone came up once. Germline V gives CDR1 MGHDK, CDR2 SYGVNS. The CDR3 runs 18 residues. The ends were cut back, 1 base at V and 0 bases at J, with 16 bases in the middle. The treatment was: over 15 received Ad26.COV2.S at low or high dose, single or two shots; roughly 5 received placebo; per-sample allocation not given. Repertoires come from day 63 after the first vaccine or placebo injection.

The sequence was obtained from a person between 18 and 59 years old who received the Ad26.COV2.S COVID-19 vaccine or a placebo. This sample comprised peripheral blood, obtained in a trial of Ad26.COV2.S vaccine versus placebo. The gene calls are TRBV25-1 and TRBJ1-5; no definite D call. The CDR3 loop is CASSESDQESYSNQPQHF. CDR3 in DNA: TGTGCCAGCAGTGAATCGGATCAGGAGTCCTATAGCAATCAGCCCCAGCATTTT. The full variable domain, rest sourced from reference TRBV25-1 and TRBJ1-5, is EADIYQTPRYLVIGTGKKITLECSQTMGHDKMYWYQQDPGMELHLIHYSYGVNSTEKGDLSSESTVSRIRTEHFPLTLESARPSHTSQYLCASSESDQESYSNQPQHFGDGTRLSIL.